This is a list of T cell receptor beta chains from one sample in a study of shared clonotypes between healthy human individuals. Assay: immunoSEQ multiplex PCR; the TCRdb copy retains only in-frame clones and omits some. The table includes some 470,000 clones, approximately 80% detected once. Sequenced: PBMCs. These receptors originate from a woman in her 40s in good health. Some clones in this sample may be carry-over from other donors' samples. CDR3s include the opening cysteine and the closing phenylalanine or tryptophan. Each record gives: clone size, D gene, V gene, J gene, CDR3 protein, CDR3 DNA. D genes are given only for firm matches. For some rows the clone size is stated as once, few or many, or as a class when expanded; others skip it.

>-|TRBD2|TRBV5-1|TRBJ2-2
CASSYPSGDTGELFF
TGCGCCAGCAGCTATCCTAGCGGGGACACCGGGGAGCTGTTTTTT
>-|TRBD1|TRBV5-8|TRBJ2-5
CASSLPGTAQETQYF
TGTGCCAGCAGCTTGCCCGGGACAGCGCAAGAGACCCAGTACTTC
>-|-|TRBV11-3|TRBJ1-1
CASSLEGGSTEAFF
TGTGCCAGCAGCTTAGAGGGGGGAAGCACTGAAGCTTTCTTT
>-|-|TRBV10-1|TRBJ2-2
CASKQTGNTGELFF
TGCGCCAGCAAACAGACGGGGAACACCGGGGAGCTGTTTTTT
>once|-|TRBV7-8|TRBJ2-7
CASSESGTRSYEQYF
TGTGCCAGCAGCGAATCCGGGACAAGATCATACGAGCAGTACTTC
>-|-|TRBV19|TRBJ1-1
CASSITIMNTEAFF
TGTGCCAGTAGTATTACGATTATGAACACTGAAGCTTTCTTT
>-|TRBD1|TRBV29-1|TRBJ2-3
CSGTDRGQPDTQYF
TGCAGCGGAACCGACAGGGGGCAGCCAGATACGCAGTATTTT
>-|-|TRBV7-9|TRBJ1-3
CASSFAGVSGNTIYF
TGTGCCAGCAGCTTTGCAGGGGTTTCTGGAAACACCATATATTTT
>-|-|TRBV28|TRBJ2-3
CASSLWGGTDTQYF
TGTGCCAGCAGTTTATGGGGAGGCACAGATACGCAGTATTTT
>-|TRBD2|TRBV10-3|TRBJ2-3
CAISPGLAGEVDTQYF
TGTGCCATCAGTCCGGGACTAGCGGGAGAAGTAGATACGCAGTATTTT
>many|-|TRBV15|TRBJ1-5
CATSRGGAGDQPQHF
TGTGCCACCAGCAGAGGGGGGGCAGGGGATCAGCCCCAGCATTTT
>once|-|TRBV11-2|TRBJ2-5
CASSLISGRIETQYF
TGTGCCAGCAGCTTAATCTCAGGGAGAATAGAGACCCAGTACTTC
>-|-|TRBV7-3|TRBJ1-1
CASSLIPQRGLSVNTEAFF
TGTGCCAGCAGCTTAATTCCCCAACGGGGGCTCTCGGTGAACACTGAAGCCTTCTTT
>once|TRBD1|TRBV30|TRBJ2-2
CATRSQGVNTGELFF
TGTGCCACCCGATCCCAGGGGGTAAACACCGGGGAGCTGTTTTTT
>-|-|TRBV18|TRBJ2-7
CASSPPGPRGFEQYF
TGTGCCAGCTCACCACCCGGTCCAAGGGGGTTCGAGCAGTACTTC
>-|TRBD2|TRBV27|TRBJ2-1
CASSTLAGGPSFGNEQFF
TGTGCCAGCAGCACTCTGGCGGGAGGGCCGAGTTTTGGCAATGAGCAGTTCTTC
>-|-|TRBV7-6|TRBJ1-5
CASSLSDNQPQHF
TGTGCCAGCAGCTTATCCGACAATCAGCCCCAGCATTTT
>-|TRBD2|TRBV11-1|TRBJ2-1
CASSSLAGGLNEQFF
TGTGCCAGCAGCTCCCTAGCGGGAGGGCTCAATGAGCAGTTCTTC
>-|-|TRBV2|TRBJ1-4
CASTSNGFLGEKLFF
TGTGCCAGCACCTCGAATGGGTTTTTGGGGGAAAAACTGTTTTTT
>-|-|TRBV29-1|TRBJ2-2
CSVEPVAGELSF
TGCAGCGTGGAACCCGTGGCCGGGGAGCTGTCTTTT
>-|-|TRBV15|TRBJ2-5
CATSRDNTGKMAQYF
TGTGCCACCAGCAGAGATAACACAGGCAAAATGGCCCAGTACTTC
>-|-|TRBV7-3|TRBJ2-1
CASSFGPKGHNEQFF
TGTGCCAGCAGCTTCGGACCCAAGGGTCACAATGAGCAGTTCTTC
>-|-|TRBV4-2|TRBJ1-4
CASSQGGGDEKLFF
TGTGCCAGCAGCCAAGGGGGCGGCGATGAAAAACTGTTTTTT
>-|-|TRBV18|TRBJ1-2
CASSPQGTSGYTF
TGTGCCAGCTCACCCCAGGGTACTTCTGGCTACACCTTC
>-|-|TRBV5-1|TRBJ1-6
CASSLDRVDSPLHF
TGCGCCAGCAGCTTGGACAGGGTAGATTCACCCCTCCACTTT
>-|-|TRBV19|TRBJ1-5
CASSMVGADNQPQHF
TGTGCCAGTAGTATGGTAGGAGCCGACAATCAGCCCCAGCATTTT
>few|-|TRBV6-6|TRBJ2-3
CASSPTVDTQYF
TGTGCCAGCAGCCCGACAGTAGATACGCAGTATTTT
>-|TRBD2|TRBV28|TRBJ2-7
CASSTLSGVSYEQYF
TGTGCCAGCAGCACTCTTAGCGGGGTCTCCTACGAGCAGTACTTC
>-|TRBD1|TRBV5-1|TRBJ2-5
CASSLRTGGRETQYF
TGCGCCAGCAGCTTGCGGACAGGGGGAAGGGAGACCCAGTACTTC
>-|TRBD1|TRBV15|TRBJ1-3
CATSRDRGSSGNTIYF
TGTGCCACCAGCAGAGACAGGGGGAGCTCTGGAAACACCATATATTTT
>-|-|TRBV27|TRBJ2-5
CASSLGLGETQYF
TGTGCCAGCAGTTTAGGGCTAGGGGAGACCCAGTACTTC
>-|-|TRBV11-2|TRBJ2-5
CASSLNSAGGETQYF
TGTGCCAGCAGCTTAAACAGCGCTGGAGGTGAGACCCAGTACTTC
>-|TRBD1|TRBV19|TRBJ1-2
CASSMGQVGYGYTF
TGTGCCAGTAGTATGGGACAGGTCGGCTATGGCTACACCTTC
>-|TRBD1|TRBV4-3|TRBJ1-5
CASSQDWTGDYSNQPQHF
TGCGCCAGCAGCCAAGATTGGACAGGTGATTATAGCAATCAGCCCCAGCATTTT
>once|-|TRBV5-4|TRBJ2-6
CASSLQVSGANVLTF
TGTGCCAGCAGCTTGCAGGTCTCTGGGGCCAACGTCCTGACTTTC
>-|-|TRBV10-3|TRBJ2-6
CAISDGSSGANVLTF
TGTGCCATCAGTGACGGCAGCTCTGGGGCCAACGTCCTGACTTTC
>many|-|TRBV21-1|TRBJ2-3
CASSKEGTGPDTQYF
TGTGCCAGCAGCAAGGAGGGGACAGGCCCAGATACGCAGTATTTT
>-|-|TRBV6-5|TRBJ2-1
CASSYGLQGLDEQFF
TGTGCCAGCAGTTACGGTCTACAGGGCCTGGATGAGCAGTTCTTC
>-|-|TRBV30|TRBJ2-3
CAWSVLTTDTQYF
TGTGCCTGGAGTGTATTGACTACAGATACGCAGTATTTT
>-|-|TRBV28|TRBJ1-4
CASSLRGTGNEKLFF
TGTGCCAGCAGTTTAAGGGGGACTGGGAATGAAAAACTGTTTTTT
>-|TRBD1|TRBV30|TRBJ2-3
CALPQGSSDTQYF
TGTGCCTTACCACAGGGGAGCTCAGATACGCAGTATTTT
>-|-|TRBV7-2|TRBJ2-2
CASSLASPNTGELFF
TGTGCCAGCAGCTTAGCTTCGCCGAACACCGGGGAGCTGTTTTTT
>few|TRBD1|TRBV18|TRBJ1-1
CASSPGQGETEAFF
TGTGCCAGCTCACCAGGACAGGGGGAAACTGAAGCTTTCTTT